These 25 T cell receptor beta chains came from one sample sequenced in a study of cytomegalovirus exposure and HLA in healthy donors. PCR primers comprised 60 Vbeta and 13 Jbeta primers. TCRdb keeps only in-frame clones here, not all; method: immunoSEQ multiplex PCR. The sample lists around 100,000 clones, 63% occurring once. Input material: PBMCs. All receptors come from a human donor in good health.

The CDR3 sequence: CASSLFQGSTYEQYF. Here the CDR3 DNA reads TGCGCCAGCAGCCTATTCCAGGGTTCCACCTACGAGCAGTACTTC. The gene calls are TRBV4-1 and TRBJ2-7; tentative D call: TRBD1 (5 bases). The germline V gene encodes CDR1 MGHRA and CDR2 YSYEKL. Trimming pared 4 bases from V and 2 bases from J, leaving 15 bases between. The CDR3 extends over 15 amino acids.

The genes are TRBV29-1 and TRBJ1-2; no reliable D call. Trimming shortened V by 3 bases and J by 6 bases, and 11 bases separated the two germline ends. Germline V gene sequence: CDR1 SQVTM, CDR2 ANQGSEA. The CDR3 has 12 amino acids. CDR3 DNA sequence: TGCAGCGTTGAGTCCGGCCGGGATGGCTACACCTTC. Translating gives CSVESGRDGYTF.

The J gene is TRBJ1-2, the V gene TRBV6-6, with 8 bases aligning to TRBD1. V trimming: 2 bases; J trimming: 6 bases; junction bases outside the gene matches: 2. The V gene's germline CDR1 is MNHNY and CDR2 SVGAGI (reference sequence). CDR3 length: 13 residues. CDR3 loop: CASSYGQGDGYTF. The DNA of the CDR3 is TGTGCCAGCAGTTACGGACAGGGAGATGGCTACACCTTC.

This chain's CDR3 is CASSYSPGNNEQFF. The CDR3, as DNA: TGTGCCAGCAGTTACTCGCCAGGGAACAATGAGCAGTTCTTC. This chain uses TRBV6-5 with TRBJ2-1; weak D call: TRBD1 (5 bases). Germline V CDR1 and CDR2: MNHEY, SVGAGI. Trimming shortened V by 0 bases and J by 5 bases, and 8 bases separated the two germline ends. This CDR3 contains 14 residues.

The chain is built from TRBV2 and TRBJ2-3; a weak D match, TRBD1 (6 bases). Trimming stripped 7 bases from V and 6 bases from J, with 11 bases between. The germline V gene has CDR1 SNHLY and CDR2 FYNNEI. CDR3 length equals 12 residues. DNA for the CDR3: TGTGCCAGCACCAGTAGGGGGGATACGCAGTATTTT. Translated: CASTSRGDTQYF.

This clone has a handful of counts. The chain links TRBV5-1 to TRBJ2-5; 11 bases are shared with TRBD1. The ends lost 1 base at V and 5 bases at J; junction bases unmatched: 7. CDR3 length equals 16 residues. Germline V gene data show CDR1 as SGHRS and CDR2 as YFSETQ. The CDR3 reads CASSLTRTGGSETQYF. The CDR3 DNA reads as TGCGCCAGCAGCTTGACCAGGACAGGGGGCTCGGAGACCCAGTACTTC.

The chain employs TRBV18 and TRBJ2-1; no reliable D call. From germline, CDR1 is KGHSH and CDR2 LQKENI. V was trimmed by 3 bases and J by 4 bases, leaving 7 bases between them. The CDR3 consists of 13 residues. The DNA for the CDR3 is TGTGCCAGCTCACCCATTAGATACAATGAGCAGTTCTTC. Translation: CASSPIRYNEQFF.

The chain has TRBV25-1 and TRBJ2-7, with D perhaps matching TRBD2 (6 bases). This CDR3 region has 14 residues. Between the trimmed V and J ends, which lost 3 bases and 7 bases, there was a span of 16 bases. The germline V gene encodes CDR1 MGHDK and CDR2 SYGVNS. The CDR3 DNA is TGTGCCAGCAGTGAGTCGGGGCTGGGAGGAGAGCAGTACTTC. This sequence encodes CASSESGLGGEQYF.

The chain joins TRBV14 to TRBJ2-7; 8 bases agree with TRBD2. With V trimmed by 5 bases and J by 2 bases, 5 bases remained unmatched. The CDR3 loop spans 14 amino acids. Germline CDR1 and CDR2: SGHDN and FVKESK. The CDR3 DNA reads TGTGCCAGCAGCGTTATAGCGGGACCCTACGAGCAGTACTTC. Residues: CASSVIAGPYEQYF. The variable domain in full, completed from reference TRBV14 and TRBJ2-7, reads EAGVTQFPSHSVIEKGQTVTLRCDPISGHDNLYWYRRVMGKEIKFLLHFVKESKQDESGMPNNRFLAERTGGTYSTLKVQPAELEDSGVYFCASSVIAGPYEQYFGPGTRLTVT.

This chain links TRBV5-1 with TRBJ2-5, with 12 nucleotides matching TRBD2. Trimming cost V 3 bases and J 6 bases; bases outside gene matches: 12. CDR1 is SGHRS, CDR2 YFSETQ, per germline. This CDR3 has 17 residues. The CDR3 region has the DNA TGCGCCAGCAGCTCTCAACAAACTAGCGGGAGGTTGAAGACCCAGTACTTC. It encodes CASSSQQTSGRLKTQYF.

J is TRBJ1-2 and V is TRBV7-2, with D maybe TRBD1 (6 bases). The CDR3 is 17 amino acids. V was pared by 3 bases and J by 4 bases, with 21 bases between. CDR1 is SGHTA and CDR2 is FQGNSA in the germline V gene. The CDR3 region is CASSFIGIDGQFYGYTF. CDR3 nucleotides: TGTGCCAGCAGCTTTATCGGAATCGACGGACAGTTCTATGGCTACACCTTC. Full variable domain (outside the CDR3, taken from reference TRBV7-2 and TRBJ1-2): GAGVSQSPSNKVTEKGKDVELRCDPISGHTALYWYRQSLGQGLEFLIYFQGNSAPDKSGLPSDRFSAERTGGSVSTLTIQRTQQEDSAVYLCASSFIGIDGQFYGYTFGSGTRLTVV.

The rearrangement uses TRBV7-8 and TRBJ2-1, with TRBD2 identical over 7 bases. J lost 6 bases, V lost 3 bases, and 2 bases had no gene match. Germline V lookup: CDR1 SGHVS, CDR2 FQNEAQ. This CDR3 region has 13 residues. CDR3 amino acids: CASSLGLPNEQFF. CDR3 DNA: TGTGCCAGCAGCTTGGGACTACCCAATGAGCAGTTCTTC.

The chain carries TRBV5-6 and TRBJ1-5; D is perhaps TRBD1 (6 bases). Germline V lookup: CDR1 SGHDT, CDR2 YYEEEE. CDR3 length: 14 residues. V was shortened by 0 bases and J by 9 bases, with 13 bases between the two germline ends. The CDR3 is CASSLVGGEAPQHF. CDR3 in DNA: TGTGCCAGCAGCTTGGTTGGGGGCGAGGCGCCCCAGCATTTT.

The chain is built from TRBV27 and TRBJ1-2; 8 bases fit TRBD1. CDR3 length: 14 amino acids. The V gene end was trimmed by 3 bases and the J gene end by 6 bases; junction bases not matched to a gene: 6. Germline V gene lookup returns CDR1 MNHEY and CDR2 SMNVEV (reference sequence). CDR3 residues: CASSFRTGSHGYTF. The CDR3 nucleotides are TGTGCCAGCAGTTTCCGGACAGGGTCGCATGGCTACACCTTC.

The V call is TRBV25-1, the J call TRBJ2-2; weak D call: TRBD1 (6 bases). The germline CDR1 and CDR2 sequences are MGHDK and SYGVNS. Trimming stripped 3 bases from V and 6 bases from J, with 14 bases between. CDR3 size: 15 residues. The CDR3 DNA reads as TGTGCCAGCAGTGAGTTGGGGGCTAGGGCCGGGGAGCTGTTTTTT. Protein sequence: CASSELGARAGELFF.

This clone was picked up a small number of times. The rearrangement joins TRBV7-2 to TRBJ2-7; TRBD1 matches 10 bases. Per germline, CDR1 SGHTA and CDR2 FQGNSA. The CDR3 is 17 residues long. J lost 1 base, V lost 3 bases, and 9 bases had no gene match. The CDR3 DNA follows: TGTGCCAGCAGCTTCCCGGACAGGGGGAGTGTATCCTACGAGCAGTACTTC. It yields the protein CASSFPDRGSVSYEQYF.

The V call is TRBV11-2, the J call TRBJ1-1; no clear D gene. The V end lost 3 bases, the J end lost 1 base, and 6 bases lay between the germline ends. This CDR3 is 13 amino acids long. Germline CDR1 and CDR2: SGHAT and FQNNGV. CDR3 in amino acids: CASSFQANTEAFF. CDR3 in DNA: TGTGCCAGCAGCTTCCAAGCGAACACTGAAGCTTTCTTT. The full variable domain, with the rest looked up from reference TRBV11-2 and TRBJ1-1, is EAGVAQSPRYKIIEKRQSVAFWCNPISGHATLYWYQQILGQGPKLLIQFQNNGVVDDSQLPKDRFSAERLKGVDSTLKIQPAKLEDSAVYLCASSFQANTEAFFGQGTRLTVV.

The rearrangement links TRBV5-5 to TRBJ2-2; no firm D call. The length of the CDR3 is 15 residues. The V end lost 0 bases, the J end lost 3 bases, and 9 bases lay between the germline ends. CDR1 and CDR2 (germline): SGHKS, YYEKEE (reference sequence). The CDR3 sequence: CASSLVTGYTGELFF. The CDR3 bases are TGTGCCAGCAGCTTGGTTACGGGTTACACCGGGGAGCTGTTTTTT. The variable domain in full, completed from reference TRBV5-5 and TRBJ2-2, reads DAGVTQSPTHLIKTRGQQVTLRCSPISGHKSVSWYQQVLGQGPQFIFQYYEKEERGRGNFPDRFSARQFPNYSSELNVNALLLGDSALYLCASSLVTGYTGELFFGEGSRLTVL.

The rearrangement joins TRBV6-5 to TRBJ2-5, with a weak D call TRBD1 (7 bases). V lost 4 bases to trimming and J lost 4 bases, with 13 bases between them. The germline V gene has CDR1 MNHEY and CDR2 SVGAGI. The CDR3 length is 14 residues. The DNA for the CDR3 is TGTGCCAGCAGTTCATCAGGGGGGTTAGAGACCCAGTACTTC. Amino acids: CASSSSGGLETQYF.

As DNA, the CDR3 is TGTGCCAGCAGTCCTAGCGCGTTCTCCTACAATGAGCAGTTCTTC. This translates into CASSPSAFSYNEQFF. The V and J genes are TRBV7-9 and TRBJ2-1; maybe TRBD2 (6 bases). The CDR3 loop spans 15 amino acids. Germline-derived CDR1 and CDR2 are SEHNR and FQNEAQ (reference sequence). V gave up 6 bases and J gave up 0 bases, with 12 bases separating them.

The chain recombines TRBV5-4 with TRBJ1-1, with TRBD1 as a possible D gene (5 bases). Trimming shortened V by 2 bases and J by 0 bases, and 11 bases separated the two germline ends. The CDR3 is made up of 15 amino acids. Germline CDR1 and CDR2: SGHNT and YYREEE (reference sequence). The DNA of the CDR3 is TGTGCCAGCAGCTTTCAGGGAGGGGTGAACACTGAAGCTTTCTTT. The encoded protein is CASSFQGGVNTEAFF.

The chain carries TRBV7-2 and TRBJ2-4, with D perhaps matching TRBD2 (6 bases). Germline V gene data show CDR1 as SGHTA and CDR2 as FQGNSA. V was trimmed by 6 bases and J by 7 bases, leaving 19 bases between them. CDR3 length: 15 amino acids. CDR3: CASRPGWGTGNIQYF. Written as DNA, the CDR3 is TGTGCCAGCAGGCCCGGGTGGGGGACTGGGAACATTCAGTACTTC.

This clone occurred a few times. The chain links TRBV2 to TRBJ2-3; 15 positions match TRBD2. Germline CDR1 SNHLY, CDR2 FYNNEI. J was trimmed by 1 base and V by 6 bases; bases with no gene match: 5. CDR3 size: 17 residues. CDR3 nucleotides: TGTGCCAGCAGAAAGGGACTAGCGGGAGGTGGCACAGATACGCAGTATTTT. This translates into CASRKGLAGGGTDTQYF.

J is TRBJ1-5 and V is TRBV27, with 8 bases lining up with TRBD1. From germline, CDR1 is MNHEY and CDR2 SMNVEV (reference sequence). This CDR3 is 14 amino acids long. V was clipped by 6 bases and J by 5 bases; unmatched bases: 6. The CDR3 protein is CASSWTGIDQPQHF. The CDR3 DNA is TGTGCCAGCAGCTGGACAGGGATCGATCAGCCCCAGCATTTT.

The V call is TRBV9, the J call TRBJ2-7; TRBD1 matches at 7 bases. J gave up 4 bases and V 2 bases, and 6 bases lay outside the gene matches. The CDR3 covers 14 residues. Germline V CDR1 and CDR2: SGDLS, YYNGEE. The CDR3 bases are TGTGCCAGCAGCGTGGCGACAGGGCAATACGAGCAGTACTTC. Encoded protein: CASSVATGQYEQYF.